This T cell receptor (beta chain) appears in the sequencing data of a study of cytomegalovirus exposure and HLA in healthy donors. The PCR used 60 Vbeta and 13 Jbeta primers. Clones were sequenced by immunoSEQ multiplex PCR, and TCRdb holds only the in-frame ones, with some missing. The table lists about 210,000 clones, over 70% of them singletons. The sample was PBMCs. The source is a man aged 35-49 years in good health and CMV-seropositive.

Here the CDR3 DNA reads TGTGCCAGCAGCCTTGAGACAGCAACTAATGAAAAACTGTTTTTT. Protein sequence: CASSLETATNEKLFF. This sequence joins TRBV4-2 and TRBJ1-4, with D possibly being TRBD1 (5 bases). The CDR3 length is 15 residues. CDR1 is LGHNA, CDR2 YNFKEQ, per germline. Trimming took off 4 bases at V and 0 bases at J, with 9 bases between the two ends.